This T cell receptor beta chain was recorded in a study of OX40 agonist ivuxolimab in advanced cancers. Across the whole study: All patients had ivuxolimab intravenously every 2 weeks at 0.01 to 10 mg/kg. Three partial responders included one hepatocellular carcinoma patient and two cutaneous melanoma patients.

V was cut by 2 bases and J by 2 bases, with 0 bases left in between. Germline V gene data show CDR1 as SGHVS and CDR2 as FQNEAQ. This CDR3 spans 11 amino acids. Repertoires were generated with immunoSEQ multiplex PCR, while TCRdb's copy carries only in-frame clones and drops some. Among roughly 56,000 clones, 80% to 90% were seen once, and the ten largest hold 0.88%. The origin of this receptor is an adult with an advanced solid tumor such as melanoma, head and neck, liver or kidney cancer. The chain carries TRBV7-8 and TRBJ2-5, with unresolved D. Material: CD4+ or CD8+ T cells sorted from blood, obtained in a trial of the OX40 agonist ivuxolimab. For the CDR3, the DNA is TGTGCCAGCAGCTTACAAGAGACCCAGTACTTC. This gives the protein CASSLQETQYF.